The entry below gives a single T cell receptor beta chain sequence along with its context. These data belong to a study of blood T cell repertoires in COVID-19. Turning to the study itself: The United States, Italy and Spain were the sources of the acute and convalescent COVID-19 samples. In each case, the material was cDNA or gDNA derived from T cells, B-cell-depleted T cells, or PBMCs.

The CDR3 has 16 residues. Germline V lookup: CDR1 SQVTM, CDR2 ANQGSEA. V lost 2 bases and J 3 bases, leaving 20 bases between the germline ends. In the original analysis: The assay estimated nucleated cells by amplifying reference gene primers. Sequencing was performed with immunoSEQ multiplex PCR; in TCRdb, only in-frame clones are kept and a portion is missing. V and J calls and clone size follow that table, whereas D and trimming were derived from the DNA. The table lists 180,000 or so clones, 86% of them singletons, with about 5.6% in the top ten. Sequencing used PBMCs or T cells enriched from blood (not recorded which). The chain recombines TRBV29-1 with TRBJ2-7; D might be TRBD2 (5 bases). The sequence came from a man aged 40-49 years with acute COVID-19. The CDR3 is CSVEFLWDGGVYEQYF. Written as DNA, the CDR3 is TGCAGCGTTGAATTTTTGTGGGATGGAGGTGTCTACGAGCAGTACTTC.